This T cell receptor (beta chain) is drawn from a study of vaccination and CD4 T cells after COVID-19. Points from the study as a whole: Spike mono-reactivity marked 304 of 307 vaccine-specific clones in convalescent patients.

Germline V gives CDR1 LNHNV, CDR2 YYDKDF (reference sequence). The V and J ends lost 0 bases and 2 bases, in that order; junction bases with no gene match: 4. The CDR3 covers 17 residues. Cultured CD4+ T cell DNA underwent sequencing with the Oncomine TCR Beta short-read assay. TCRdb re-called the PCR reads through MiXCR, storing one row per CDR3 protein. Here the sample spans roughly 11,000 distinct CDR3 sequences, over 55% being singletons. The sample's treatment: roughly 10-day PBMC culture with coronavirus spike peptide pools or control peptides (ViraFEST assay). A note on this clonotype: The target antigen is unknown.

This TCR was recovered from a human donor who had recovered from COVID-19. The sequenced sample was CD4+ T cells from blood, cultured in vitro. The chain carries TRBV15 and TRBJ2-6; 7 nucleotides match TRBD2. The CDR3 DNA follows: TGTGCCACCAGCAGAGAGCCCCGGGAGGCTGGGGCCAACGTCCTGACTTTC. Translation gives CATSREPREAGANVLTF.